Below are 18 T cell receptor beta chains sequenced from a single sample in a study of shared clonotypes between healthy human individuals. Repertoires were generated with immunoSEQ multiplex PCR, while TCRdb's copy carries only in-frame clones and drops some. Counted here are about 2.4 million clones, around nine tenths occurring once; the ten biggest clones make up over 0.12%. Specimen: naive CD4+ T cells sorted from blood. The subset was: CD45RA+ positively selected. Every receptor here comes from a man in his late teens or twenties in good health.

CDR3 sequence reads: CASSAGTSGRDEQFF. The CDR3 DNA reads TGTGCCAGCAGCGCCGGGACTAGCGGGAGGGATGAGCAGTTCTTC. The gene calls are TRBV6-4 and TRBJ2-1; TRBD2 matches at 16 bases. The germline gives CDR1 MRHNA, CDR2 SNTAGT. V was pared by 6 bases and J by 8 bases, with 4 bases of the junction left unmatched. The length of the CDR3 is 15 residues.

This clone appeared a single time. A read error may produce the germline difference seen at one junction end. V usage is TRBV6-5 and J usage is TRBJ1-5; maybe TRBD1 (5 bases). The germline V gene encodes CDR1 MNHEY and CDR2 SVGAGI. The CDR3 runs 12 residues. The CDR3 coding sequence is TGTGCCAGCAGAGGGACCCCGGCGGGTTGGTACTTT. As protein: CASRGTPAGWYF.

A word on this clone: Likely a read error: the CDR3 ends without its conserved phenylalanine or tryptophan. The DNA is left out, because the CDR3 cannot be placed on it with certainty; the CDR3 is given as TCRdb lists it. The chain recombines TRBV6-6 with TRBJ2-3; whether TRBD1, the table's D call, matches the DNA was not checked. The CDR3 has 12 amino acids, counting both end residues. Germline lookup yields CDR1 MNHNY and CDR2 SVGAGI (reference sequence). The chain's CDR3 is CASSYSRDRAIL.

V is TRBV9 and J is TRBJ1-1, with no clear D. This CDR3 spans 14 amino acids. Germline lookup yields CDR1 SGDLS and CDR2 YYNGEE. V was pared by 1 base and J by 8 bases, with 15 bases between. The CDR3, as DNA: TGTGCCAGCAGCGTACTCCCGGACGGGAGCGAAGCTTTCTTT. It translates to CASSVLPDGSEAFF.

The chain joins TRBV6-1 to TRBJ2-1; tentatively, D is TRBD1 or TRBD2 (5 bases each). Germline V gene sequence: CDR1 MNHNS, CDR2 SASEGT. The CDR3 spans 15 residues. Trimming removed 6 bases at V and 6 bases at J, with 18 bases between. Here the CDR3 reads CASRERGPGGNEQFF. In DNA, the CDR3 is TGTGCCAGCAGGGAGAGGGGTCCCGGTGGCAATGAGCAGTTCTTC.

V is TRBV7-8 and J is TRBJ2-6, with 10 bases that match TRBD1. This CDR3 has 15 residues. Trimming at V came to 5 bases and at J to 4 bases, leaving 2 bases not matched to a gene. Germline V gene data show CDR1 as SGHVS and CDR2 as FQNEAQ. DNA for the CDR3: TGTGCCAGCAGCGCGGGACAGGGGGGGGCCAACGTCCTGACTTTC. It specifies CASSAGQGGANVLTF.

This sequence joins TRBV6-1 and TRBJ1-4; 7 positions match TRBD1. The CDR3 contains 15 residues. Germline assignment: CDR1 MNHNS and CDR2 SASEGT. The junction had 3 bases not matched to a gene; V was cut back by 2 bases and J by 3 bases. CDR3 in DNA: TGTGCCAGCAGTGAATCAGGGGGGGCTAATGAAAAACTGTTTTTT. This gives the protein CASSESGGANEKLFF.

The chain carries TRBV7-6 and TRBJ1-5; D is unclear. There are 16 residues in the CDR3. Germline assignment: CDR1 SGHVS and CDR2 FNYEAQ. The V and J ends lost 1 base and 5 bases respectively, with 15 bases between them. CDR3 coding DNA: TGTGCCAGCAGCTTAGGGGTACACCCTGGGGATCAGCCCCAGCATTTT. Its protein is CASSLGVHPGDQPQHF.

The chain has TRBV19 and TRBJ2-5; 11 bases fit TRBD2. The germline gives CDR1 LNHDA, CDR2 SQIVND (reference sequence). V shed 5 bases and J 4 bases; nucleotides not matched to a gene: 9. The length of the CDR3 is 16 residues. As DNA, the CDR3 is TGTGCCAGTAGTCCCGGGACTAGCGGAGTGGGAGAGACCCAGTACTTC. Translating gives CASSPGTSGVGETQYF.

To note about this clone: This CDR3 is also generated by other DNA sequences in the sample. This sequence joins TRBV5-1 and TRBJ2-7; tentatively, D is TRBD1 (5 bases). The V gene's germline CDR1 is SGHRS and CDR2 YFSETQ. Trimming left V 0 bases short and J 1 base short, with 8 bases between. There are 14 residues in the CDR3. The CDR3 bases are TGCGCCAGCAGCTTGGATGGGGCGTCCTACGAGCAGTACTTC. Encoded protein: CASSLDGASYEQYF.

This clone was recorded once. In DNA form, the CDR3 reads TGTGCCAGCAGAAGACAGGGTGTAGACGAGCAGTACTTC. It encodes CASRRQGVDEQYF. The chain recombines TRBV2 with TRBJ2-7; 7 positions agree with TRBD1. The CDR3 has 13 amino acids. Germline V gene lookup returns CDR1 SNHLY and CDR2 FYNNEI. V shed 6 bases and J 5 bases; nucleotides not matched to a gene: 7.

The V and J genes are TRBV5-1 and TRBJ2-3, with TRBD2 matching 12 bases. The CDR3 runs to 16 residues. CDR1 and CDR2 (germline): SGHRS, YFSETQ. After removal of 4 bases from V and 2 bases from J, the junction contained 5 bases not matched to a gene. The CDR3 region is CASSRTSGNPTDTQYF. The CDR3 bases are TGCGCCAGCAGCAGGACTAGCGGGAACCCCACAGATACGCAGTATTTT.

CDR3 loop: CASRERMDRDRTDSNQPQHF. The CDR3 coding sequence is TGTGCCAGCAGGGAACGAATGGACAGAGACAGAACGGATAGCAATCAGCCCCAGCATTTT. The chain carries TRBV6-4 and TRBJ1-5; a possible D gene is TRBD1 (6 bases). Germline V lookup: CDR1 MRHNA, CDR2 SNTAGT. CDR3 length: 20 amino acids. V lost 6 bases to trimming and J lost 0 bases, with 27 bases between them.

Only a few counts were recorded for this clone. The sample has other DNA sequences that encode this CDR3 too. CDR3: CAWSVTGGTEAFF. The CDR3 nucleotides are TGTGCCTGGAGTGTGACAGGGGGCACTGAAGCTTTCTTT. The chain has TRBV30 and TRBJ1-1, with 9 bases that match TRBD1. The CDR3 is made up of 13 amino acids. V lost 0 bases to trimming and J lost 4 bases; unmatched junction nucleotides: 0. In germline, CDR1 is GTSNPN, CDR2 SVGIG (reference sequence). The whole variable domain, remainder taken from reference TRBV30 and TRBJ1-1, is SQTIHQWPATLVQPVGSPLSLECTVEGTSNPNLYWYRQAAGRGLQLLFYSVGIGQISSEVPQNLSASRPQDRQFILSSKKLLLSDSGFYLCAWSVTGGTEAFFGQGTRLTVV.

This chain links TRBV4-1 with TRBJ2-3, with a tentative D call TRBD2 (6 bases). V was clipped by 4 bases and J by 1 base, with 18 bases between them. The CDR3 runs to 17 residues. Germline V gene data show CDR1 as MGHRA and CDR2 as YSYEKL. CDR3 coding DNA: TGCGCCAGCAGCCCCGGGACTGCAGGAGCTGGCACAGATACGCAGTATTTT. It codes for CASSPGTAGAGTDTQYF.

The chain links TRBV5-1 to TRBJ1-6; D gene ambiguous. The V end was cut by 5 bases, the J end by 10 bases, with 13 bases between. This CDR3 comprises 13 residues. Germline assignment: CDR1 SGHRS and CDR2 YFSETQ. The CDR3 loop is CASRPGEESPLHF. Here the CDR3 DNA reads TGCGCCAGCAGGCCGGGAGAGGAGTCACCCCTCCACTTT.

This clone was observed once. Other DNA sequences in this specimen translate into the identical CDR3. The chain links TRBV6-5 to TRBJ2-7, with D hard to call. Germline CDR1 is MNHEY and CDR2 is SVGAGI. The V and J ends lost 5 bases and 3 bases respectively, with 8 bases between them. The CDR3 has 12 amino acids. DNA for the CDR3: TGTGCCAGCAGTCGAGATCACTACGAGCAGTACTTC. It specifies CASSRDHYEQYF.

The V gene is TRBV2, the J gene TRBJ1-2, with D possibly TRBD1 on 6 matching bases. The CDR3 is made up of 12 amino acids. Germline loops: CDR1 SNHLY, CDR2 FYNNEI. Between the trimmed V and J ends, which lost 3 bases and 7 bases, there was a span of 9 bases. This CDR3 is CASSDQGLGYTF. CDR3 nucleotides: TGTGCCAGCAGTGATCAGGGGCTTGGCTACACCTTC.